These T cell receptor beta chains were read from a single sample in a study of OX40 agonist ivuxolimab in advanced cancers. The method was immunoSEQ multiplex PCR; TCRdb's version includes in-frame clones alone and lacks a portion of them. Of some 97,000 clones listed, 75% to 95% are singletons. Here the sequenced sample was CD4+ or CD8+ T cells sorted from blood, taken in a trial of the OX40 agonist ivuxolimab. All receptors derive from an adult with an advanced solid tumor such as melanoma, head and neck, liver or kidney cancer. The CDR3 runs from the conserved cysteine through the conserved F or W. Each record gives: J gene, clone size, D gene, V gene, CDR3 DNA, CDR3 protein. The D gene is left open where the match is weak. A clone size is listed for some rows: how often the clone was seen (once, few, many), or a class if it is expanded.

TRBJ2-7,.,TRBD1,TRBV28,TGTGCCAGCAGTCCGGGACAGGTCTCCTACGAGCAGTACTTC,CASSPGQVSYEQYF
TRBJ2-5,.,.,TRBV18,TGTGCCAGCTCACCTGTTGGTCAAGAGACCCAGTACTTC,CASSPVGQETQYF
TRBJ1-2,.,.,TRBV5-6,TGTGCCAGCAGCCGGGAGGGGGATGGCTACACCTTC,CASSREGDGYTF
TRBJ2-1,.,TRBD2,TRBV7-9,TGTGCCAGCAGCACTAGCGGGAAGCGCTCCTACAATGAGCAGTTCTTC,CASSTSGKRSYNEQFF
TRBJ1-4,once,.,TRBV5-4,TGTGCCAGCAGCTTAAAGAAAGAGGGATATGAAAAACTGTTTTTT,CASSLKKEGYEKLFF
TRBJ1-5,.,TRBD1,TRBV27,TGTGCCAGCAGTTTCATACAGGGGAAGCCCCAGCATTTT,CASSFIQGKPQHF
TRBJ1-1,.,.,TRBV7-2,TGTGCCAGCAGCTTAGGCTGGAACACTGAAGCTTTCTTT,CASSLGWNTEAFF
TRBJ2-7,once,.,TRBV9,TGTGCCAGCAGCGCGGGACCCCAGTCCGAGCAGTACTTC,CASSAGPQSEQYF
TRBJ2-4,.,.,TRBV6-1,TGTGCCAGCAGTGAAGCCAGGGGGGCTGTAGCCAAAAACATTCAGTACTTC,CASSEARGAVAKNIQYF
TRBJ1-4,.,.,TRBV6-4,TGTGCCAGCAGTGACCAGGGTGATAATGCAACTAATGAAAAACTGTTTTTT,CASSDQGDNATNEKLFF
TRBJ1-5,.,.,TRBV12-5,TGTGCTAGTGGTTTGACAGGCTTCAATCAGCCCCAGCATTTT,CASGLTGFNQPQHF
TRBJ2-3,once,.,TRBV18,TGTGCCAGCTCACCACCTGGGCGCACAGATACGCAGTATTTT,CASSPPGRTDTQYF
TRBJ2-3,.,TRBD2,TRBV25-1,TGTGCCAGCAGTGGGGGACTAGCGGGACTCACAGATACGCAGTATTTT,CASSGGLAGLTDTQYF
TRBJ2-3,.,TRBD2,TRBV7-8,TGTGCCAGCGGCCTAGCGGGAGGGGCAACTGGAGATACGCAGTATTTT,CASGLAGGATGDTQYF
TRBJ2-6,.,.,TRBV27,TGTGCCAGCAGTTTAAGGTGGGACGGGGGCTCTGGGGCCAACGTCCTGACTTTC,CASSLRWDGGSGANVLTF
TRBJ1-1,.,.,TRBV19,TGTGCCAGTAGTATGGGGGGTGAAACTGAAGCTTTCTTT,CASSMGGETEAFF
TRBJ2-7,once,.,TRBV6-6,TGTGCCAGCAGTTACCTCTACGAGCAGTACTTC,CASSYLYEQYF
TRBJ2-2,.,.,TRBV28,TGTGCCAGCAGTTTCTTGGCGAAACTAAACACCGGGGAGCTGTTTTTT,CASSFLAKLNTGELFF
TRBJ2-7,.,.,TRBV7-2,TGTGCCAGCAGCTTAGTAGGCAGGCAGAGACGCTACGAGCAGTACTTC,CASSLVGRQRRYEQYF
TRBJ1-4,.,.,TRBV29-1,TGCAGCGTTGCGGACAGTAATAATGAAAAACTGTTTTTT,CSVADSNNEKLFF
TRBJ1-5,few,.,TRBV20-1,TGCAGTGCTAGTCCCGGGCAGCCCCAGCATTTT,CSASPGQPQHF
TRBJ2-1,.,.,TRBV19,TGTGCCAGTAGTAGAGGGGGTGGTGGGGTTGGCCTCAATGAGCAGTTCTTC,CASSRGGGGVGLNEQFF
TRBJ2-1,.,.,TRBV2,TGTGCCACCGGGTCGTCAGGTAACAATGAGCAGTTCTTC,CATGSSGNNEQFF
TRBJ1-1,few,.,TRBV28,TGTGCCAGCAGTTTACAGGGGACTGAAGCTTTCTTT,CASSLQGTEAFF
TRBJ2-5,.,TRBD1,TRBV2,TGTGCCAGTTACCGGGACAGGGGGCTCGGGTACTTC,CASYRDRGLGYF
TRBJ1-1,once,.,TRBV29-1,TGCAGCGTTTTGGTGAACACTGAAGCTTTCTTT,CSVLVNTEAFF
TRBJ2-4,.,.,TRBV7-9,TGTGCCAGCAGCTCCGGACCCTTTGGTACGCAGTACTTC,CASSSGPFGTQYF
TRBJ1-2,few,.,TRBV2,TGTGCCAGCAGTGGACAGGTGGCCAACTATGGCTACACCTTC,CASSGQVANYGYTF
TRBJ2-5,once,TRBD2,TRBV6-6,TGTGCCAGCATTGGGGGCTCTAGCGGGAGTGGGGAGACCCAGTACTTC,CASIGGSSGSGETQYF
TRBJ2-6,.,.,TRBV5-6,TGTGCCAGCAGCCCTACGGCTGGGGCCAACGTCCTGACTTTC,CASSPTAGANVLTF
TRBJ2-7,.,TRBD2,TRBV27,TGTGCCAGCAGTTCTTTAAGCGGGAGGGCCTCTGTCGAGCAGTACTTC,CASSSLSGRASVEQYF
TRBJ1-3,.,.,TRBV25-1,TGTGCCAGCAGTGCGGCAGCCTCTGGAAACACCATATATTTT,CASSAAASGNTIYF
TRBJ1-1,.,TRBD1,TRBV7-9,TGTGCCAGCAGCTTAGGGGACAGATTTGAAGCTTTCTTT,CASSLGDRFEAFF
TRBJ1-5,.,TRBD1,TRBV7-8,TGTGCCAGCAGCCCAGGACAGGCCAATCAGCCCCAGCATTTT,CASSPGQANQPQHF
TRBJ2-5,.,TRBD2,TRBV18,TGTGCCAGCTCACCGCTAGCGGGAGTGGCGGAGACCCAGTACTTC,CASSPLAGVAETQYF
TRBJ1-1,.,TRBD1,TRBV7-9,TGTGCCAGCGGAGACAGGGGGCGAGTGACTGAAGCTTTCTTT,CASGDRGRVTEAFF
TRBJ1-4,.,.,TRBV16,TGTGCCAGCAGTAGAGACACAGCGTATGAAAAACTGTTTTTT,CASSRDTAYEKLFF
TRBJ2-3,.,.,TRBV10-3,TGTGCCATCAGCCGCACAGGGTATGCAGATACGCAGTATTTT,CAISRTGYADTQYF
TRBJ2-1,.,.,TRBV6-5,TGTGCCAGCAGTTACTCGAGGTCAGGGTCAGCGGAGCAGTTCTTC,CASSYSRSGSAEQFF
TRBJ2-7,.,.,TRBV5-1,TGCGCCAGCAGCTTGGATCTCGGGACGGCCTCCTACGAGCAGTACTTC,CASSLDLGTASYEQYF
TRBJ2-7,.,.,TRBV6-5,TGTGCCAGCAGTTACTCGAGAGGGTTCTACGAGCAGTACTTC,CASSYSRGFYEQYF
TRBJ2-2,.,TRBD2,TRBV7-8,TGTGCCAGCAGCTTAGCCGGGACTATCACCGGGGAGCTGTTTTTT,CASSLAGTITGELFF
TRBJ2-5,.,.,TRBV10-3,TGTGCCATCAGTGAGTCGATAGGCCCAGGATCGGATACCCAGTACTTC,CAISESIGPGSDTQYF
TRBJ1-1,once,TRBD1,TRBV18,TGTGCCAGCTCACTCGGACAGGGGGGGAACACTGAAGCTTTCTTT,CASSLGQGGNTEAFF
TRBJ2-5,.,.,TRBV5-4,TGTGCCAGCAGCTTGAGGAGGATTGCTCAAGAGACCCAGTACTTC,CASSLRRIAQETQYF
TRBJ2-1,.,TRBD2,TRBV5-4,TGTGCCAGCAGCTCTCTAACTAGAGCGGGAGGTTACAATGAGCAGTTCTTC,CASSSLTRAGGYNEQFF
TRBJ1-5,.,TRBD1,TRBV29-1,TGCAGCGCCTCCGGGACAGCTACCGATCAGCCCCAGCATTTT,CSASGTATDQPQHF